This paragraph reports one TCR beta chain. Its antigen is currently not known. No much larger clone exists at a distance of one base, and base qualities are not known. V and J are truncated by 4 bases and 0 bases respectively, leaving an intervening sequence of 13 bases. The CDR3 runs 15 amino acids, cysteine and phenylalanine included. Of all the DNA, just the CDR3 is kept, 45 bases in frame from base 1. The germline V gene provides CDR1 SGHTA and CDR2 FQGNSA. This specimen comes from a study of CD8 T cells in ankylosing spondylitis (dated by TCRdb to 2015 to 2018). Looking at the study overall: T cell receptor beta repertoires were profiled in healthy donors and ankylosing spondylitis patients so that disease-linked TCR variants could be found. In total, the full study cohort was made up of some 100 healthy donors and 25 or so ankylosing spondylitis patients. Peripheral blood samples were taken, and synovial fluid was additionally collected from ankylosing spondylitis patients. On the study overall, not on this receptor specifically: According to the report, matched synovial fluid samples from ankylosing spondylitis patients were significantly enriched for the disease-linked clones. Some motif variants were previously reported in synovial fluid and blood of reactive arthritis patients, suggesting common disease-initiation mechanisms. A TCR beta motif made up of several highly homologous amino acid variants appeared to be characteristic of blood from ankylosing spondylitis patients. In peripheral blood, the disease-linked clones were found at relatively low frequencies and had a CD8+ phenotype.

The listed sequencing device is Illumina HiSeq 2500. Quantitative 5'-RACE with molecular barcodes was used to prepare TCR beta libraries. Per the source publication's procedure: A new computational method based on a probabilistic model of VDJ rearrangement was used to identify disease-linked TCR variants. TCRdb's own reprocessing of the public reads used fastp at Q25 and MiXCR and kept productive beta chains. Each CDR3 protein appears once, grouped with its most common genes and DNA. TCRdb assigned the V and J calls; the authors' analysis was not used. Recorded for this sample are some 220,000 distinct CDR3 sequences; 7% to 10% of them occurred a single time. Together, the top ten hold about 5% of the sample.

Sequenced sample: blood, either unsorted or a sorted T cell fraction (not recorded which). The chain is assembled from TRBV7-2 and TRBJ2-7, with TRBD2 tentatively as D gene (6 bases match). This clonotype was obtained from a female donor with ankylosing spondylitis or in good health (not recorded which). The CDR3 reads as follows: CASSSLALSSYEQYF. The base sequence is TGTGCCAGCAGCTCTCTAGCGCTAAGCTCCTACGAGCAGTACTTC.